The 26 T cell receptor beta chains below come from one sample, sequenced in a study of blood T cells in healthy people across ages. Next came a second PCR, run for about 7 to 12 cycles, which used a sample-barcoded 5' primer along with a J-beta primer mix. TCRdb redid the calling of the 5' RACE reads with MiXCR, one entry per CDR3 protein. The sample carries some 1,500,000 distinct CDR3 sequences, less than 45% recorded once. Sequenced: blood. The receptors were gathered from a woman under 30 in good health.

V usage is TRBV6-1 and J usage is TRBJ2-5, with 7 nucleotides matching TRBD1. V shed 7 bases, J shed 11 bases, and the junction held 13 bases outside the gene matches. Germline values: CDR1 MNHNS, CDR2 SASEGT. The CDR3 covers 13 residues. CDR3 in DNA: TGTGCCAGCACCAGACAGGGTTACAATGAGCAGTACTTC. Encoded protein: CASTRQGYNEQYF.

The rearrangement joins TRBV12-3 or TRBV12-4 to TRBJ2-2; D is unresolved. The CDR3 extends over 17 amino acids. V was trimmed by 3 bases and J by 3 bases, leaving 17 bases between them. CDR3 protein: CASSFLLTYLDTGELFF. The CDR3 DNA follows: TGTGCCAGCAGTTTCCTCTTAACCTATCTAGACACCGGGGAGCTGTTTTTT.

The chain has TRBV18 and TRBJ2-5; 8 nucleotides agree with TRBD2. Trimming took 5 bases from V and 11 from J; bases not matched to a gene: 7. The germline V gene has CDR1 KGHSH and CDR2 LQKENI. CDR3 length equals 12 residues. Written as DNA, the CDR3 is TGTGCCAGCTCATGGGAGGAGCGGGAGCAGTACTTC. Protein sequence: CASSWEEREQYF.

The CDR3, as DNA: TGTGCCAGCACCACGTACGGCAACAATCAGCCCCAGCATTTT. This codes for CASTTYGNNQPQHF. The chain is built from TRBV12-3 or TRBV12-4 and TRBJ1-5; D is uncertain. The length of the CDR3 is 14 residues. V was pared by 7 bases and J by 3 bases, with 13 bases between.

Only a few counts were recorded for this clonotype. The chain combines TRBV2 with TRBJ2-5; TRBD1 matches 7 bases. Germline assignment: CDR1 SNHLY and CDR2 FYNNEI. Germline trimming cut 5 bases from V and 1 base from J; bases unmatched to any gene: 4. The CDR3 spans 14 residues. This CDR3 is CASSWTGSQETQYF. CDR3 bases: TGTGCCAGCAGTTGGACAGGCTCCCAAGAGACCCAGTACTTC.

The chain is built from TRBV5-6 and TRBJ1-5; the match to TRBD1 covers 7 bases. The J segment lost 4 bases and the V segment lost 0 bases, leaving 7 bases of the junction unmatched. Germline V gene lookup returns CDR1 SGHDT and CDR2 YYEEEE. CDR3 length: 16 residues. This CDR3 is CASSLGRDSENQPQHF. In nucleotides, the CDR3 is TGTGCCAGCAGCTTGGGCCGGGACAGTGAGAATCAGCCCCAGCATTTT.

The chain is built from TRBV12-3 or TRBV12-4 and TRBJ2-1; the match to TRBD2 covers 8 bases. The CDR3 is made up of 16 amino acids. Losses at the gene ends were 4 bases for V and 10 bases for J; bases not matched to a gene: 15. In DNA form, the CDR3 reads TGTGCCAGCAGTTACTCGGGACTAGAGATATATAAGGAGCAGTTCTTC. This sequence encodes CASSYSGLEIYKEQFF.

This clonotype was picked up many times. The J gene is TRBJ2-5, the V gene TRBV29-1; a weak D match, TRBD2 (5 bases). The end of the DNA fits TRBJ2-7 better, so the J call may be wrong. The CDR3 loop spans 11 amino acids. Germline loops: CDR1 SQVTM, CDR2 ANQGSEA. The CDR3 DNA is TGCAGCGTCACACGGGACTACGAGCAGTACTTC. Its protein product is CSVTRDYEQYF.

This clonotype was seen a handful of times. This chain joins TRBV29-1 and TRBJ2-1; D ambiguous. The V and J ends lost 6 bases and 6 bases respectively, with 12 bases between them. Germline CDR1 and CDR2: SQVTM and ANQGSEA. The CDR3 is 12 residues long. In DNA, the CDR3 is TGCAGCGTAGGGTCCTCCGGCAATGAGCAGTTCTTC. Translation gives CSVGSSGNEQFF.

The rearrangement uses TRBV15 and TRBJ2-7, with D unresolved. The CDR3 is made up of 16 amino acids. V lost 0 bases and J 3 bases, leaving 15 bases between the germline ends. The germline V gene has CDR1 LNHNV and CDR2 YYDKDF (reference sequence). The CDR3 loop is CATSRDLSKASYEQYF. CDR3 nucleotides: TGTGCCACCAGCAGAGATCTTTCCAAAGCAAGCTACGAGCAGTACTTC.

In DNA form, the CDR3 reads TGTGCCAGCAGTTTAGCCCCTATTAATGAAAAACTGTTTTTT. Translation: CASSLAPINEKLFF. V is TRBV12-3 or TRBV12-4 and J is TRBJ1-4; no reliable D call. Trimming pared 0 bases from V and 4 bases from J, leaving 6 bases between. The CDR3 runs 14 residues.

This clonotype appeared a few times. The chain is built from TRBV6-5 and TRBJ2-1, with a possible D match to TRBD1 (7 bases). This CDR3 is 15 amino acids long. Germline V gene sequence: CDR1 MNHEY, CDR2 SVGAGI. Trimming removed 6 bases from V and 4 bases from J, with 16 bases in between. This CDR3 is CASRMAGGTYNEQFF. For the CDR3, the DNA is TGTGCCAGCAGGATGGCAGGGGGGACATACAATGAGCAGTTCTTC.

This clonotype came up a few times. The chain combines TRBV4-3 with TRBJ1-1, with D uncertain. Per germline, CDR1 LGHNA and CDR2 YSLEER. CDR3 length: 14 amino acids. The ends were cut back, 4 bases at V and 1 base at J, with 10 bases in the middle. CDR3 nucleotide sequence: TGCGCCAGCAGCCTCTTAGCGGAGAACACTGAAGCTTTCTTT. Protein sequence: CASSLLAENTEAFF.

The chain couples TRBV20-1 to TRBJ1-6; 9 bases are shared with TRBD1. Germline V gene sequence: CDR1 DFQATT, CDR2 SNEGSKA (reference sequence). The junction had 3 bases not matched to a gene; V was cut back by 6 bases and J by 6 bases. The CDR3 is 13 amino acids. The CDR3 protein is CSAGTGPNSPLHF. The CDR3 DNA sequence: TGCAGTGCGGGGACAGGGCCTAATTCACCCCTCCACTTT.

J is TRBJ2-3 and V is TRBV20-1; TRBD2 matches 12 bases. This CDR3 has 14 amino acids. The V and J ends lost 6 bases and 5 bases, in that order; junction bases with no gene match: 6. CDR1 is DFQATT, CDR2 SNEGSKA, per germline (reference sequence). The CDR3: CSAGLAGRGDTQYF. DNA for the CDR3: TGCAGTGCAGGACTAGCGGGGCGAGGAGATACGCAGTATTTT.

The DNA of the CDR3 is TGTGCCAGCAGTTTGGGGACAGGGTCCCATGAGCAGTTCTTC. Its translation: CASSLGTGSHEQFF. The chain combines TRBV27 with TRBJ2-1, with TRBD1 identical over 9 bases. The germline V gene encodes CDR1 MNHEY and CDR2 SMNVEV (reference sequence). The V gene end was trimmed by 3 bases and the J gene end by 8 bases; junction bases not matched to a gene: 5. The CDR3 sequence is 14 residues long.

This clonotype was seen many times. CDR3 in amino acids: CSVEDLETYEQYF. In nucleotides, the CDR3 is TGCAGCGTTGAAGATTTAGAGACCTACGAGCAGTACTTC. This chain uses TRBV29-1 with TRBJ2-7; D call uncertain. V dropped 0 bases and J dropped 2 bases, with 8 bases sitting between them. The CDR3 has 13 residues. Per the germline V gene, CDR1 is SQVTM and CDR2 is ANQGSEA.

This clonotype was detected a few times. The rearrangement joins TRBV7-2 to TRBJ2-3; possibly TRBD1 for D (6 bases). Trimming stripped 1 base from V and 9 bases from J, with 11 bases between. The germline V gene has CDR1 SGHTA and CDR2 FQGNSA. The CDR3 has 13 residues. The CDR3 region has the DNA TGTGCCAGCAGCTTAGATCGGACAGCCACGCAGTATTTT. Translating it yields CASSLDRTATQYF.

The chain has TRBV5-1 and TRBJ2-7; the D gene is possibly TRBD1 (6 bases). Trimming removed 4 bases at V and 3 bases at J, with 17 bases between. The CDR3 covers 15 residues. Looked up from germline, CDR1 is SGHRS and CDR2 is YFSETQ. In DNA, the CDR3 is TGCGCCAGCAGCACCGGGACACAGACTTTCTACGAGCAGTACTTC. It specifies CASSTGTQTFYEQYF. The whole variable domain, filled in from reference TRBV5-1 and TRBJ2-7, reads KAGVTQTPRYLIKTRGQQVTLSCSPISGHRSVSWYQQTPGQGLQFLFEYFSETQRNKGNFPGRFSGRQFSNSRSEMNVSTLELGDSALYLCASSTGTQTFYEQYFGPGTRLTVT.

This clonotype was detected ten times or more. One junction end does not reproduce the germline sequence, and a read error may be involved. The chain recombines TRBV4-1 with TRBJ2-1; 7 positions match TRBD2. This CDR3 comprises 16 residues. Germline V gene data show CDR1 as MGHRA and CDR2 as YSYEKL. CDR3 sequence reads: CASSRGRLAQYIEQFF. The CDR3 region has the DNA TGCGCCAGCAGCCGAGGCCGACTAGCTCAGTACATTGAGCAGTTCTTC.

The chain employs TRBV4-1 and TRBJ1-2; D possibly corresponds to TRBD1 (5 bases). There are 15 residues in the CDR3. Germline CDR1 and CDR2: MGHRA and YSYEKL. V lost 4 bases and J 0 bases, leaving 12 bases between the germline ends. CDR3 DNA: TGCGCCAGCAGCCCTCGGGACTGGTCTAACTATGGCTACACCTTC. Protein sequence: CASSPRDWSNYGYTF.

The table lists this clonotype with a few counts. This sequence joins TRBV20-1 and TRBJ2-5, with 11 bases aligning to TRBD2. Germline-derived CDR1 and CDR2 are DFQATT and SNEGSKA (reference sequence). CDR3 length equals 17 residues. The junction had 20 bases not matched to a gene; V was cut back by 3 bases and J by 11 bases. The CDR3 sequence: CSASGKASGRKHNEQYF. The CDR3 DNA sequence: TGCAGTGCTAGTGGTAAGGCTAGCGGGAGGAAGCACAATGAGCAGTACTTC.

This clonotype was picked up one time. V and J are TRBV4-3 and TRBJ1-4, with a possible D match to TRBD1 (5 bases). The germline V gene has CDR1 LGHNA and CDR2 YSLEER. V lost 0 bases and J 0 bases, leaving 14 bases between the germline ends. The CDR3 is made up of 18 amino acids. This CDR3 is CASSQDGGGAATNEKLFF. DNA for the CDR3: TGCGCCAGCAGCCAAGACGGGGGAGGGGCCGCAACTAATGAAAAACTGTTTTTT.

The V and J genes are TRBV7-3 and TRBJ1-1, with no clear D. The CDR3 has 15 amino acids. Germline V gene lookup returns CDR1 SGHTA and CDR2 FQGTGA. With 0 bases removed from V and 0 bases from J, the gap between germline ends came to 8 bases. CDR3 sequence (DNA): TGTGCCAGCAGCTTAACTTCAGCTATGAACACTGAAGCTTTCTTT. It translates to CASSLTSAMNTEAFF.

The genes are TRBV9 and TRBJ1-1; D remains unclear. CDR1 and CDR2 (germline): SGDLS, YYNGEE. CDR3 length: 14 amino acids. V was pared by 0 bases and J by 4 bases, with 10 bases between. The CDR3 loop reads CASSVGVPGTEAFF. CDR3 DNA sequence: TGTGCCAGCAGCGTAGGAGTTCCGGGCACTGAAGCTTTCTTT.

The V and J genes are TRBV30 and TRBJ2-1; D is ambiguous. The V gene lost 0 bases and the J gene lost 6 bases, with 6 bases spanning the gap. The CDR3 loop spans 12 amino acids. CDR1 is GTSNPN, CDR2 SVGIG, per germline (reference sequence). The DNA for the CDR3 is TGTGCCTGGAGTGTAGGTAGCAATGAGCAGTTCTTC. It is translated as CAWSVGSNEQFF.